This passage covers 18 T cell receptor beta chains from one sample sequenced in a study of blood T cell repertoires in COVID-19. The method was immunoSEQ multiplex PCR; TCRdb's version includes in-frame clones alone and lacks a portion of them. Of approximately 170,000 clones in the sample, 88% are singletons; the top ten hold more than 8.5%. The specimen was PBMCs or T cells enriched from blood (not recorded which). The receptors come from a woman younger than 35 who had recovered from COVID-19.

Written as DNA, the CDR3 is TGTGCCAGCAGGTCGGGACTAGCAACAGATACGCAGTATTTT. Residues: CASRSGLATDTQYF. V is TRBV6-5 and J is TRBJ2-3; TRBD2 matches at 9 bases. J lost 3 bases, V lost 6 bases, and 4 bases had no gene match. This CDR3 region has 14 residues. The germline V gene encodes CDR1 MNHEY and CDR2 SVGAGI.

This sequence joins TRBV7-6 and TRBJ2-2; a possible D gene is TRBD2 (5 bases). Between the trimmed V and J ends, which lost 3 bases and 1 base, there was a span of 15 bases. Germline CDR1 and CDR2: SGHVS and FNYEAQ. CDR3 length: 17 residues. The CDR3 spells CASSFKADFENTGELFF. The CDR3 DNA follows: TGTGCCAGCAGCTTCAAGGCGGACTTCGAGAACACCGGGGAGCTGTTTTTT.

This chain's CDR3 is CASSQVAETGNTIYF. The CDR3, as DNA: TGTGCCAGCAGCCAAGTAGCAGAGACTGGAAACACCATATATTTT. The chain recombines TRBV3-1 (or the pseudogene TRBV3-2) with TRBJ1-3; no clear D. Trimming removed 1 base from V and 2 bases from J, with 9 bases in between. This CDR3 is built from 15 residues. In germline, CDR1 is LGHDT, CDR2 YNNKEL (reference sequence).

Concerning this clone itself: Since the CDR3 does not end with the conserved phenylalanine or tryptophan, this likely comes from a read error. The rearrangement joins TRBV23-1 to TRBJ1-2, with D perhaps matching TRBD1 (5 bases). TRBV23-1 is flagged as an ORF with uncertain function. The CDR3 covers 15 residues. Trimming took off 10 bases at V and 5 bases at J, with 23 bases between the two ends. CDR3 sequence (DNA): TGCGCCATCATACGAAACAACGACAGATCTTATGGCTACACCCTC. This translates into CAIIRNNDRSYGYTL.

CDR3 sequence: CASSFRQGYGYTF. DNA of the CDR3: TGCGCCAGCAGCTTCAGACAGGGTTACGGCTACACCTTC. The chain couples TRBV5-1 to TRBJ1-2; the match to TRBD1 covers 7 bases. Germline V lookup: CDR1 SGHRS, CDR2 YFSETQ. CDR3 length: 13 residues. V was clipped by 2 bases and J by 8 bases; unmatched bases: 6.

This rearrangement joins TRBV7-9 to TRBJ2-7; 10 bases match TRBD1. CDR1 is SEHNR, CDR2 FQNEAQ, per germline (reference sequence). The CDR3 sequence is 14 residues long. V trimming: 5 bases; J trimming: 7 bases; junction bases outside the gene matches: 8. The CDR3 DNA sequence: TGTGCCAGCAGCCTGTCCGGGACAGGGGTGGAGCAGTACTTC. Its translation: CASSLSGTGVEQYF.

The J gene is TRBJ2-7, the V gene TRBV6-5, with TRBD1 identical over 9 bases. The V and J ends lost 6 bases and 4 bases, in that order; junction bases with no gene match: 4. In germline, CDR1 is MNHEY, CDR2 SVGAGI. This CDR3 region has 13 residues. The CDR3 region is CASRRDRAYEQYF. CDR3 nucleotide sequence: TGTGCCAGCAGACGGGACAGGGCTTACGAGCAGTACTTC.

The sample holds one count of this clone. This chain links TRBV5-4 with TRBJ2-1, with unresolved D. CDR3 length equals 16 residues. CDR1 and CDR2 (germline): SGHNT, YYREEE (reference sequence). Trimming cost V 0 bases and J 0 bases, with 10 bases left between them. Here the CDR3 reads CASSLEAQASYNEQFF. The CDR3 nucleotides are TGTGCCAGCAGCTTGGAAGCTCAAGCCTCCTACAATGAGCAGTTCTTC.

This clone has a count of ten or more. The rearrangement links TRBV15 to TRBJ1-5; no reliable D call. The CDR3 is 15 residues long. Per the germline V gene, CDR1 is LNHNV and CDR2 is YYDKDF (reference sequence). The V gene lost 0 bases and the J gene lost 6 bases, with 12 bases spanning the gap. CDR3 protein: CATSRDAGRGQPQHF. The CDR3 DNA follows: TGTGCCACCAGCAGAGATGCGGGAAGAGGTCAGCCCCAGCATTTT.

The rearrangement joins TRBV13 to TRBJ1-4; D remains unclear. Germline V lookup: CDR1 PRHDT, CDR2 FYEKMQ (reference sequence). Trimming cost V 5 bases and J 7 bases, with 14 bases left between them. The CDR3 is made up of 14 amino acids. The CDR3 nucleotides read TGTGCCAGCAGCCCATCGTGGAGGCGTGAAAAACTGTTTTTT. Translating it yields CASSPSWRREKLFF.

The chain recombines TRBV4-3 with TRBJ2-1; maybe TRBD2 (5 bases). Germline assignment: CDR1 LGHNA and CDR2 YSLEER. The ends were cut back, 1 base at V and 2 bases at J, with 9 bases in the middle. This CDR3 is 15 amino acids long. In DNA, the CDR3 is TGCGCCAGCAGCCAAGTGCCCGGGACCTACAATGAGCAGTTCTTC. Protein: CASSQVPGTYNEQFF.

The V gene is TRBV28, the J gene TRBJ2-1, with D possibly being TRBD1 (8 bases). This CDR3 has 16 residues. V gave up 2 bases and J gave up 10 bases, with 21 bases separating them. CDR1 and CDR2 (germline): MDHEN, SYDVKM. DNA for the CDR3: TGTGCCAGCAGTTTAATTGGCAGGGGGCAGGGAGGGGAGCAGTTCTTC. This gives the protein CASSLIGRGQGGEQFF.

The rearrangement joins TRBV14 to TRBJ2-6, with D perhaps TRBD1 (6 bases). Per the germline V gene, CDR1 is SGHDN and CDR2 is FVKESK. This CDR3 is 20 amino acids long. V was cut by 0 bases and J by 0 bases, with 18 bases left in between. The chain's CDR3 is CASSQEQSRGPYSGANVLTF. In DNA form, the CDR3 reads TGTGCCAGCAGCCAAGAACAGTCCAGGGGCCCATACTCTGGGGCCAACGTCCTGACTTTC.

V is TRBV15 and J is TRBJ1-1; tentative D call: TRBD1 (5 bases). The CDR3 spans 15 residues. Germline-derived CDR1 and CDR2 are LNHNV and YYDKDF (reference sequence). Trimming left V 3 bases short and J 3 bases short, with 14 bases between. This chain's CDR3 is CATSSLGGDHTEAFF. CDR3 DNA: TGTGCCACCAGCAGCCTAGGCGGGGACCACACTGAAGCTTTCTTT.

The chain couples TRBV7-8 to TRBJ1-1, with a tentative D call TRBD1 (5 bases). This CDR3 is built from 13 residues. The V end was cut by 1 base, the J end by 4 bases, with 7 bases between. Germline V CDR1 and CDR2: SGHVS, FQNEAQ. The CDR3 loop is CASSLGRATEAFF. CDR3 coding DNA: TGTGCCAGCAGCTTAGGCAGGGCCACTGAAGCTTTCTTT. The whole variable domain, filled in from reference TRBV7-8 and TRBJ1-1, reads GAGVSQSPRYKVAKRGQDVALRCDPISGHVSLFWYQQALGQGPEFLTYFQNEAQLDKSGLPSDRFFAERPEGSVSTLKIQRTQQEDSAVYLCASSLGRATEAFFGQGTRLTVV.

V and J are TRBV28 and TRBJ1-3; D remains unclear. The CDR3 has 11 residues. V was pared by 11 bases and J by 7 bases, with 12 bases between. CDR1 MDHEN and CDR2 SYDVKM come from the germline V gene. The CDR3 nucleotides read TGTGCCGGAAGAGGTGGGAACACCATATATTTT. It yields the protein CAGRGGNTIYF. Using reference TRBV28 and TRBJ1-3 for the parts outside the CDR3, the full variable domain is DVKVTQSSRYLVKRTGEKVFLECVQDMDHENMFWYRQDPGLGLRLIYFSYDVKMKEKGDIPEGYSVSREKKERFSLILESASTNQTSMYLCAGRGGNTIYFGEGSWLTVV.

The rearrangement links TRBV28 to TRBJ2-5, with TRBD1 identical over 7 bases. The CDR3 is made up of 13 amino acids. CDR1 MDHEN and CDR2 SYDVKM come from the germline V gene. Unmatched junction bases numbered 4, after V lost 5 bases and J lost 4 bases. The CDR3 DNA reads as TGTGCCAGCAGTATACAGGGGAGAGAGACCCAGTACTTC. Its protein is CASSIQGRETQYF.

The gene calls are TRBV6-5 and TRBJ1-4; D is unclear. This CDR3 has 13 amino acids. Between the trimmed V and J ends, which lost 6 bases and 8 bases, there was a span of 13 bases. Germline CDR1 is MNHEY and CDR2 is SVGAGI. CDR3 nucleotide sequence: TGTGCCAGCAGACAAGGACTGGCCGAAAAACTGTTTTTT. Its translation: CASRQGLAEKLFF.